The 19 T cell receptor beta chains below all came from one sample that was sequenced in a study of metastatic and nonmetastatic thyroid tumors (dated by TCRdb to 2018 to 2020). Libraries were prepared through PCR. This sample was sequenced with an Illumina HiSeq 4000. TCRdb reprocessed the public reads (quality trimming at Q25 with fastp, clone calling with MiXCR) and kept in-frame beta chains. The sample table shows around 45,000 clones, and roughly 15% are seen once. The ten largest clonotypes hold 20% to 25% of the sample. None of the patients had been given any treatment before thyroid surgery. The specimen was blood. The receptors stem from a female donor with papillary thyroid cancer or a benign thyroid nodule (not recorded which). Some clones in this sample may be carry-over from other donors' samples.

This clone was seen repeatedly, ten times or more. This sequence joins TRBV6-5 and TRBJ2-5; weak D call: TRBD1 (5 bases). This CDR3 spans 17 amino acids. Germline V lookup: CDR1 MNHEY, CDR2 SVGAGI. V lost 2 bases, J lost 4 bases, and 20 bases lay in between. CDR3 nucleotide sequence: TGTGCCAGCAGTTACCTTAGATTAATGCAGGGAAGAGAGACCCAGTACTTC. Residues: CASSYLRLMQGRETQYF.

This clone has at least ten counts. The J gene is TRBJ1-2, the V gene TRBV5-1, with D possibly TRBD1 on 5 matching bases. Germline V gene lookup returns CDR1 SGHRS and CDR2 YFSETQ. With 2 bases removed from V and 10 bases from J, the gap between germline ends came to 21 bases. This CDR3 is built from 15 residues. This CDR3 is CASSLDPGDFMDYTF. CDR3 sequence (DNA): TGCGCCAGCAGCTTAGACCCCGGGGACTTTATGGACTACACCTTC.

V gene TRBV12-3 or TRBV12-4 combines with J gene TRBJ2-6; D possibly corresponds to TRBD1 (6 bases). The CDR3 runs to 19 residues. Trimming removed 3 bases from V and 0 bases from J, with 18 bases in between. The CDR3 reads CASSFIGATGISGANVLTF. DNA for the CDR3: TGTGCCAGCAGTTTCATTGGAGCAACAGGGATCTCTGGGGCCAACGTCCTGACTTTC.

The rearrangement uses TRBV5-5 and TRBJ1-1; 12 nucleotides match TRBD1. CDR3 length: 15 amino acids. The V segment lost 0 bases and the J segment 10 bases; nucleotides outside the gene matches: 7. Germline V lookup: CDR1 SGHKS, CDR2 YYEKEE (reference sequence). The CDR3 protein is CASSLAGTGGRRAFF. For the CDR3, the DNA is TGTGCCAGCAGCTTGGCCGGGACAGGGGGCAGAAGAGCTTTCTTT.

The chain couples TRBV20-1 to TRBJ1-6; TRBD1 might be the D (6 bases). Germline CDR1 and CDR2: DFQATT and SNEGSKA (reference sequence). Trimming stripped 4 bases from V and 9 bases from J, with 10 bases between. The CDR3 has 12 residues. CDR3 in DNA: TGCAGTGCTACGCAGGGGAGTTCACCCCTCCACTTT. Amino acids: CSATQGSSPLHF.

The genes are TRBV15 and TRBJ1-5; D remains unclear. Trimming cost V 0 bases and J 7 bases, with 7 bases left between them. Germline-derived CDR1 and CDR2 are LNHNV and YYDKDF (reference sequence). This CDR3 spans 13 amino acids. CDR3: CATSRDAGQPQHF. The DNA for the CDR3 is TGTGCCACCAGCAGAGACGCCGGCCAGCCCCAGCATTTT.

This clone showed up many times. This chain uses TRBV4-1 with TRBJ1-3; 9 bases agree with TRBD1. This CDR3 region has 15 residues. Germline V lookup: CDR1 MGHRA, CDR2 YSYEKL. The V and J ends lost 1 base and 3 bases, in that order; junction bases with no gene match: 1. The CDR3 region has the DNA TGCGCCAGCAGCCAAGCGGACAGGGGTGGAAACACCATATATTTT. Protein product: CASSQADRGGNTIYF.

This clone has at least ten counts. The chain recombines TRBV30 with TRBJ1-5; D is perhaps TRBD1 (6 bases). The germline CDR1 and CDR2 sequences are GTSNPN and SVGIG (reference sequence). This CDR3 has 13 amino acids. With 3 bases removed from V and 8 bases from J, the gap between germline ends came to 14 bases. CDR3 loop: CAWSVITGKPQHF. The CDR3 region has the DNA TGTGCCTGGAGCGTAATAACAGGGAAGCCCCAGCATTTT.

In its sample, this clone was seen many times. The rearrangement joins TRBV27 to TRBJ2-1; D is unresolved. The V gene lost 0 bases and the J gene lost 0 bases, with 12 bases spanning the gap. This CDR3 has 17 residues. Looked up from germline, CDR1 is MNHEY and CDR2 is SMNVEV (reference sequence). The CDR3 DNA is TGTGCCAGCAGTTTATCCGATAGATTAGACTCCTACAATGAGCAGTTCTTC. This translates into CASSLSDRLDSYNEQFF.

This clone showed up many times. V gene TRBV20-1 combines with J gene TRBJ2-1; D gene unclear. The CDR3 contains 13 residues. From germline, CDR1 is DFQATT and CDR2 SNEGSKA (reference sequence). V lost 4 bases and J lost 3, with 10 bases in between. The CDR3 nucleotides are TGCAGTGCTACTTCCGTGGACTACAATGAGCAGTTCTTC. It encodes CSATSVDYNEQFF.

This clone was recorded many times. This chain links TRBV18 with TRBJ2-3; the match to TRBD2 covers 10 bases. CDR3 length: 15 amino acids. J gave up 3 bases and V 6 bases, and 6 bases lay outside the gene matches. Germline V gene sequence: CDR1 KGHSH, CDR2 LQKENI. This CDR3 is CASSRLAGNTDTQYF. The CDR3 bases are TGTGCCAGCTCCCGACTAGCGGGCAATACAGATACGCAGTATTTT. Together with reference TRBV18 and TRBJ2-3, the CDR3 gives the full variable domain: NAGVMQNPRHLVRRRGQEARLRCSPMKGHSHVYWYRQLPEEGLKFMVYLQKENIIDESGMPKERFSAEFPKEGPSILRIQQVVRGDSAAYFCASSRLAGNTDTQYFGPGTRLTVL.

This clone was seen repeatedly, ten times or more. DNA for the CDR3: TGTGCCAGCAGCCAACAGGGAGGTCGGTTCGATGGCTACACCTTC. Protein: CASSQQGGRFDGYTF. This rearrangement joins TRBV7-9 to TRBJ1-2; TRBD1 might be the D (6 bases). There are 15 residues in the CDR3. Trimming removed 5 bases at V and 6 bases at J, with 19 bases between. Germline V gene lookup returns CDR1 SEHNR and CDR2 FQNEAQ (reference sequence).

V is TRBV4-1 and J is TRBJ1-2, with TRBD1 matching over 7 bases. V was clipped by 10 bases and J by 4 bases; unmatched bases: 6. CDR1 is MGHRA, CDR2 YSYEKL, per germline. This CDR3 has 12 amino acids. This CDR3 reads CATGDSPYGYTF. The CDR3 coding sequence is TGCGCCACCGGGGACAGCCCCTATGGCTACACCTTC.

This clone was detected many times. The rearrangement links TRBV20-1 to TRBJ1-2; 7 bases fit TRBD1. Looked up from germline, CDR1 is DFQATT and CDR2 is SNEGSKA (reference sequence). CDR3 length equals 11 residues. The ends lost 6 bases at V and 8 bases at J; junction bases unmatched: 6. In DNA form, the CDR3 reads TGCAGTGCCAGGACAGGTGGGGGCTACACCTTC. Protein product: CSARTGGGYTF.

This chain connects TRBV20-1 to TRBJ2-6; 11 nucleotides agree with TRBD1. Trimming removed 1 base from V and 0 bases from J; junction bases left unmatched: 5. The CDR3 sequence is 18 residues long. From germline, CDR1 is DFQATT and CDR2 SNEGSKA (reference sequence). The CDR3 loop is CSARGGQGGLSGANVLTF. DNA of the CDR3: TGCAGTGCTAGAGGGGGACAGGGGGGACTCTCTGGGGCCAACGTCCTGACTTTC.

Points on this clone: Since no conserved phenylalanine or tryptophan closes the CDR3, a read error is the likely cause. This rearrangement joins TRBV7-8 to TRBJ2-1, with 10 positions matching TRBD1. Per the germline V gene, CDR1 is SGHVS and CDR2 is FQNEAQ. V lost 3 bases and J lost 6; bases outside the gene matches: 5. The CDR3 is 15 residues long. This chain's CDR3 is CASSFGQGGVNEQFL. CDR3 DNA sequence: TGTGCCAGCAGCTTTGGACAGGGGGGCGTCAATGAGCAGTTCCTC.

The V gene is TRBV20-1, the J gene TRBJ2-5; D unresolved. Trimming cost V 3 bases and J 2 bases, with 1 base left between them. The germline V gene has CDR1 DFQATT and CDR2 SNEGSKA (reference sequence). The CDR3 is 10 amino acids. CDR3 loop: CSASQETQYF. The DNA for the CDR3 is TGCAGTGCTAGTCAAGAGACCCAGTACTTC.

The CDR3 loop is CASSFYKNGASPLHF. The CDR3 DNA sequence: TGTGCCAGCAGTTTCTATAAAAACGGGGCTTCACCCCTCCACTTT. This chain joins TRBV12-3 or TRBV12-4 and TRBJ1-6; D might be TRBD1 (5 bases). The length of the CDR3 is 15 residues. V gave up 3 bases and J gave up 9 bases, with 15 bases separating them.

Points on this clone: A read error may account for a junction end that differs from germline. V gene TRBV28 combines with J gene TRBJ2-1; D is uncertain. Per germline, CDR1 MDHEN and CDR2 SYDVKM. This CDR3 is 12 amino acids long. This chain's CDR3 is CAISLSGNEQFF. CDR3 in DNA: TGTGCCATCAGTTTATCCGGTAATGAGCAGTTCTTC.